This entry lists 6 T cell receptor beta chains sequenced from one sample in a study of human T cells and chemical hapten exposure. This sample's time point: pre-sensitization, week 0. Treatment here: therapeutic diphenylcyclopropenone sensitization with weekly scalp DPC. From the RACE reads, TCRdb called clonotypes with MiXCR, one entry per CDR3 protein. The sample records 35,000 to 50,000 distinct CDR3 sequences, around an eighth being singletons. The sample in question was whole blood, obtained in connection with sensitization to the hapten diphenylcyclopropenone (DPC). The receptors were gathered from a woman younger than 45 with alopecia areata. Some clones in this sample may be carry-over from other donors' samples.

The chain carries TRBV10-3 and TRBJ2-7, with TRBD1 matching 7 bases. In germline, CDR1 is ENHRY, CDR2 SYGVKD. CDR3 length: 14 residues. V dropped 11 bases and J dropped 2; count of bases not matched to a gene: 12. CDR3 DNA: TGTGCCTCGAAGAGACAGGGTCAGACCTACGAGCAGTACTTC. Residues: CASKRQGQTYEQYF.

V and J are TRBV20-1 and TRBJ2-1; the D call may be TRBD1 or TRBD2 (5 bases each). CDR1 and CDR2 from the germline V gene are DFQATT and SNEGSKA (reference sequence). V dropped 6 bases and J dropped 5 bases, with 11 bases sitting between them. This CDR3 is built from 12 residues. The CDR3 reads CSATGTHNEQFF. For the CDR3, the DNA is TGCAGTGCAACCGGGACCCACAATGAGCAGTTCTTC.

This clonotype was observed a few times. The gene calls are TRBV28 and TRBJ1-1, with TRBD1 matching 10 bases. V trimming: 0 bases; J trimming: 10 bases; junction bases outside the gene matches: 8. Germline CDR1 MDHEN, CDR2 SYDVKM. This CDR3 region has 15 residues. CDR3 sequence: CASSLWGTGDWVAFF. CDR3 coding DNA: TGTGCCAGCAGTTTATGGGGGACAGGGGATTGGGTAGCTTTCTTT.

There are many counts of this clonotype. The chain has TRBV5-6 and TRBJ1-4; 7 bases line up with TRBD1. J gave up 7 bases and V 1 base, and 4 bases lay outside the gene matches. CDR1 SGHDT and CDR2 YYEEEE come from the germline V gene. The CDR3 sequence is 14 residues long. The CDR3: CASSLTGAGEKLFF. CDR3 DNA: TGTGCCAGCAGCTTGACAGGGGCGGGTGAAAAACTGTTTTTT.

The chain joins TRBV29-1 to TRBJ2-4; D remains unclear. Germline V gene sequence: CDR1 SQVTM, CDR2 ANQGSEA. V was shortened by 8 bases and J by 10 bases, with 12 bases between the two germline ends. The CDR3 extends over 10 amino acids. The CDR3 sequence is CSTLQDIQYF. CDR3 DNA: TGCAGCACCCTCCAGGATATTCAGTACTTC.

The chain recombines TRBV20-1 with TRBJ2-1; 7 bases match TRBD1. J gave up 2 bases and V 4 bases, and 2 bases lay outside the gene matches. Per germline, CDR1 DFQATT and CDR2 SNEGSKA (reference sequence). This CDR3 spans 13 amino acids. CDR3 nucleotides: TGCAGTGCTATGCAGGGGGCCTACAATGAGCAGTTCTTC. It yields the protein CSAMQGAYNEQFF.